This record looks at one T cell receptor (beta chain) sequence and its context. TCRdb itself ran the reads through MiXCR, one entry per CDR3 protein. The table records hundreds of thousands of distinct CDR3 sequences, under 20% of them present only once. The data are from a study of T cell repertoires in cytomegalovirus infection. After removal of 4 bases from V and 4 bases from J, the junction contained 5 bases not matched to a gene. Germline V gene sequence: CDR1 SGHTA, CDR2 FQGNSA. The CDR3 loop spans 14 amino acids. This sequence was found in a human donor in good health (CMV status not recorded). Some clones in this sample may be carry-over from other donors' samples. The chain carries TRBV7-2 and TRBJ1-1; 8 positions agree with TRBD1. The material sequenced was PBMCs. The CDR3 region has the DNA TGTGCCAGCAGCTCACGGACAGGGAGCACTGAAGCTTTCTTT. Its translation is CASSSRTGSTEAFF. Based on the CDR3 plus reference TRBV7-2 and TRBJ1-1, the full variable domain is GAGVSQSPSNKVTEKGKDVELRCDPISGHTALYWYRQSLGQGLEFLIYFQGNSAPDKSGLPSDRFSAERTGGSVSTLTIQRTQQEDSAVYLCASSSRTGSTEAFFGQGTRLTVV.